This T cell receptor beta chain was captured in a study of blood T cell repertoires in COVID-19. Whole-study context: COVID-19 samples collected from the United States, Italy and Spain covered acute and convalescent phases. PBMCs, B-cell-depleted T cells, or T cells were the source of the cDNA or gDNA that made up the material.

The CDR3 is 15 amino acids. Germline V gene data show CDR1 as MNHNY and CDR2 as SVGAGI (reference sequence). The V segment lost 0 bases and the J segment 2 bases; nucleotides outside the gene matches: 3. In the study's own analysis: Amplification with reference gene primers provided the estimates of nucleated cell counts. Method: immunoSEQ multiplex PCR; TCRdb's copy keeps in-frame clones and lacks some. The DNA was the basis for D and trimming; V, J and clone size are from that table. This sample carries approximately 110,000 clones, 65% to 80% of them seen once, and the ten largest clones take about 20%.

The chain uses TRBV6-6 and TRBJ2-5; 7 bases align to TRBD2. Sequencing used peripheral blood. The TCR originated in a man between 65 and 85 years old with active or convalescent COVID-19. CDR3 protein: CASSYSQREQETQYF. The CDR3 nucleotides read TGTGCCAGCAGTTACTCCCAGCGGGAACAAGAGACCCAGTACTTC.